One and the same sample provided the 18 T cell receptor beta chains below, sequenced in a study of vaccination and CD4 T cells after COVID-19 (dated by TCRdb to the early 2020s). Libraries were prepared through PCR. Sequencing was carried out with an Illumina iSeq 100. DNA from cultured CD4+ T cells underwent TCR sequencing with the Oncomine TCR Beta short-read assay at the Johns Hopkins FTIC core. TCRdb reanalyzed the raw reads on its own, using fastp at Q25 for trimming and MiXCR for clone calling, and kept in-frame beta chains. Identical CDR3 protein sequences are pooled into one entry, listed with their most common genes and DNA. Recorded for this sample are under 30,000 distinct CDR3 sequences; 35% to 55% of them occurred a single time. The ten largest account for around 4.4% of the sample. The time point label, as the study defines it: late sampling 161 to 241 days after vaccination in three convalescent patients. The intended sense of this specimen's treatment or condition label: 10-day PBMC culture with coronavirus spike peptide pools or control peptides (ViraFEST assay).

These TCRs' antigens remain unknown. Sequenced material: CD4+ T cells from blood, cultured in vitro, taken about 7 months after SARS-CoV-2 vaccination. The receptors come from a human donor who had recovered from COVID-19.

This clonotype was seen a handful of times. This chain joins TRBV10-3 and TRBJ2-7; D assignment may be TRBD1 or TRBD2 (5 bases each). Germline V gene data show CDR1 as ENHRY and CDR2 as SYGVKD. There are 15 residues in the CDR3. Trimming cost V 3 bases and J 6 bases, with 18 bases left between them. For the CDR3, the DNA is TGTGCCATCAGTGATGAGTCCCAGGGAGCCTCCGAGCAGTACTTC. Residues: CAISDESQGASEQYF.

The rearrangement uses TRBV20-1 and TRBJ1-6; 7 bases map to TRBD1. Trimming at V came to 3 bases and at J to 8 bases, leaving 7 bases not matched to a gene. The CDR3 covers 14 residues. CDR1 and CDR2 (germline): DFQATT, SNEGSKA (reference sequence). This chain's CDR3 is CSARTGRIYSPLHF. Here the CDR3 DNA reads TGCAGTGCTAGGACAGGGAGAATTTATTCACCCCTCCACTTT.

With regard to this clonotype: A much more abundant neighbour one base away suggests this may be a read error. V usage is TRBV28 and J usage is TRBJ1-6, with 8 bases fitting TRBD1. The CDR3 contains 14 residues. Per the germline V gene, CDR1 is MDHEN and CDR2 is SYDVKM. CDR3 DNA: TGTGCCAGCAGGTCAGGACAGGGCTATTCACCCTTCCACTTT. It translates to CASRSGQGYSPFHF.

This clonotype has only a few counts. The V and J genes are TRBV7-9 and TRBJ2-2; 7 bases agree with TRBD2. The CDR3 covers 13 residues. Germline trimming cut 5 bases from V and 7 bases from J; bases unmatched to any gene: 4. The germline gives CDR1 SEHNR, CDR2 FQNEAQ (reference sequence). CDR3 bases: TGTGCCAGCAGCCAGAGCGGGGTCGGGGAGCTGTTTTTT. It yields the protein CASSQSGVGELFF.

This chain joins TRBV29-1 and TRBJ1-2, with TRBD1 matching over 8 bases. Per germline, CDR1 SQVTM and CDR2 ANQGSEA. CDR3 length: 11 amino acids. Unmatched junction bases numbered 4, after V lost 6 bases and J lost 7 bases. The CDR3 nucleotides are TGCAGCGTGCCACAGGGGGGTGGCTACACCTTC. Its protein is CSVPQGGGYTF.

In its sample, this clonotype was seen a few times. V is TRBV28 and J is TRBJ2-3; 11 positions match TRBD2. The CDR3 contains 16 residues. Germline values: CDR1 MDHEN, CDR2 SYDVKM. The J segment lost 2 bases and the V segment lost 5 bases, leaving 6 bases of the junction unmatched. The CDR3 region is CASSPILAGATDTQYF. The CDR3 DNA follows: TGTGCCAGCAGTCCCATACTAGCGGGGGCCACAGATACGCAGTATTTT.

V gene TRBV29-1 combines with J gene TRBJ1-1; 7 bases are a match to TRBD1. The CDR3 has 14 residues. V shed 6 bases and J 3 bases; nucleotides not matched to a gene: 10. Germline V lookup: CDR1 SQVTM, CDR2 ANQGSEA. CDR3 sequence reads: CSVARDREYTEAFF. The CDR3, as DNA: TGCAGCGTGGCCAGAGACAGGGAGTACACTGAAGCTTTCTTT.

The chain carries TRBV11-3 and TRBJ2-1, with D tentatively TRBD2 (6 bases). The CDR3 runs to 15 residues. The ends were cut back, 5 bases at V and 9 bases at J, with 20 bases in the middle. Looked up from germline, CDR1 is SGHNT and CDR2 is YENEEA. The CDR3 region is CASSTTWGDDGEQFF. CDR3 in DNA: TGTGCCAGCAGCACCACGTGGGGGGACGACGGTGAGCAGTTCTTC.

The genes are TRBV6-1 and TRBJ2-1; D is possibly TRBD2 (7 bases). The germline V and J ends were trimmed by 4 bases and 10 bases, with 23 bases remaining between them. This CDR3 spans 16 amino acids. Germline V lookup: CDR1 MNHNS, CDR2 SASEGT. The CDR3 nucleotides read TGTGCCAGCAGTGTCCCCGATGTGGGGGGGCGACGAGAGCAGTTCTTC. It specifies CASSVPDVGGRREQFF.

The genes are TRBV21-1 and TRBJ1-2; the D call of TRBD1 is as the table states it, not checked on the DNA. TRBV21-1 counts as a pseudogene. This CDR3 has 15 amino acids. The CDR3 spells CASGDRGRGAYGYTF. The CDR3, as DNA: TGTGCCAGCGGAGACAGGGGGCGAGGGGCCTATGGCTACACCTTC.

The sample holds a few counts of this clonotype. The chain employs TRBV7-9 and TRBJ2-1, with 8 positions matching TRBD2. The CDR3 sequence is 13 residues long. V shed 1 base and J 10 bases; nucleotides not matched to a gene: 3. Germline-derived CDR1 and CDR2 are SEHNR and FQNEAQ (reference sequence). The CDR3 sequence is CASSLVVAGEQFF. CDR3 nucleotide sequence: TGTGCCAGCAGCTTAGTGGTAGCGGGAGAGCAGTTCTTC.

The V and J genes are TRBV11-2 and TRBJ2-7, with 8 nucleotides matching TRBD2. With V trimmed by 3 bases and J by 3 bases, 10 bases remained unmatched. From germline, CDR1 is SGHAT and CDR2 FQNNGV. The CDR3 spans 16 residues. For the CDR3, the DNA is TGTGCCAGCAGCTTGGGCGGGGGGCCTAGGGACTACGAGCAGTACTTC. This codes for CASSLGGGPRDYEQYF.

This clonotype was counted a few times. The chain has TRBV18 and TRBJ2-5, with D possibly TRBD1 on 6 matching bases. In germline, CDR1 is KGHSH, CDR2 LQKENI. This CDR3 has 16 amino acids. Deletions cut 0 bases from V and 5 bases from J, with 16 bases between. The DNA of the CDR3 is TGTGCCAGCTCACCACCGGTCAGGGGTATCCAGGAGACCCAGTACTTC. This translates into CASSPPVRGIQETQYF.

The chain joins TRBV20-1 to TRBJ1-5, with D unresolved. Germline CDR1 reads DFQATT; CDR2 reads SNEGSKA (reference sequence). There are 13 residues in the CDR3. Between the trimmed V and J ends, which lost 3 bases and 3 bases, there was a span of 9 bases. The CDR3 region has the DNA TGCAGTGCTAGCACGTCAAACAATCAGCCCCAGCATTTT. Residues: CSASTSNNQPQHF.

The chain joins TRBV6-2 or TRBV6-3 to TRBJ2-7; D is ambiguous. Germline values: CDR1 MNHEY, CDR2 SVGEGT. Trimming cost V 4 bases and J 7 bases, with 11 bases left between them. This CDR3 contains 12 residues. This CDR3 reads CASSSRRWEQYF. In DNA, the CDR3 is TGTGCCAGCAGTTCACGGCGTTGGGAGCAGTACTTC.

This clonotype was picked up a small number of times. The V call is TRBV6-5, the J call TRBJ1-1; D is uncertain. CDR3 length equals 15 residues. Germline CDR1 and CDR2: MNHEY and SVGAGI. The V end lost 2 bases, the J end lost 1 base, and 11 bases lay between the germline ends. This chain's CDR3 is CASSYGGVRNTEAFF. The CDR3 coding sequence is TGTGCCAGCAGTTACGGCGGGGTGAGGAACACTGAAGCTTTCTTT.

The rearrangement uses TRBV18 and TRBJ1-5; 8 positions match TRBD1. Trimming took 10 bases from V and 6 from J; bases not matched to a gene: 8. CDR3 length: 13 residues. The germline V gene has CDR1 KGHSH and CDR2 LQKENI. DNA for the CDR3: TGTGCCACCACCAGGGGGCGCGGTCAGCCCCAGCATTTT. Encoded protein: CATTRGRGQPQHF.

The chain joins TRBV20-1 to TRBJ1-1; TRBD1 matches 7 bases. The length of the CDR3 is 14 residues. Germline loops: CDR1 DFQATT, CDR2 SNEGSKA (reference sequence). V lost 3 bases and J lost 5; bases outside the gene matches: 9. CDR3 sequence (DNA): TGCAGTGCTAGCTTGTATGACAGGGTTACTGAAGCTTTCTTT. Translation: CSASLYDRVTEAFF.